This entry lists 29 T cell receptor beta chains sequenced from one sample in a study of T-cell memory formation after mild COVID-19. TCRdb recomputed calls from the 5' RACE reads with MiXCR, one row per CDR3 protein. The table records a few hundred thousand distinct CDR3 sequences, 16% of them present only once. Material for sequencing was PBMCs or a T cell subset sorted from them (not recorded which). Receptor source: a man younger than 30 who had mild COVID-19 (a few samples of this study predate the infection). Cell type and time point are not known.

The V gene is TRBV10-3, the J gene TRBJ2-3; possible D gene TRBD1, 7 bases. V was cut by 6 bases and J by 3 bases, with 22 bases left in between. CDR3 size: 17 residues. Per the germline V gene, CDR1 is ENHRY and CDR2 is SYGVKD. CDR3 residues: CAIRGSGGTVETDTQYF. Written as DNA, the CDR3 is TGTGCCATCAGGGGGAGCGGAGGGACAGTTGAAACAGATACGCAGTATTTT.

This clonotype appeared a few times. CDR3 loop: CASSQLAVGGDTQYF. CDR3 bases: TGTGCCAGCTCACAACTAGCGGTTGGAGGGGATACGCAGTATTTT. The chain combines TRBV18 with TRBJ2-3; 8 positions agree with TRBD2. Germline CDR1 and CDR2: KGHSH and LQKENI. V was pared by 4 bases and J by 6 bases, with 9 bases of the junction left unmatched. This CDR3 spans 15 amino acids. Full variable domain (remainder filled in from reference TRBV18 and TRBJ2-3): NAGVMQNPRHLVRRRGQEARLRCSPMKGHSHVYWYRQLPEEGLKFMVYLQKENIIDESGMPKERFSAEFPKEGPSILRIQQVVRGDSAAYFCASSQLAVGGDTQYFGPGTRLTVL.

V is TRBV20-1 and J is TRBJ1-5, with D possibly matching TRBD1 (6 bases). V lost 4 bases and J 2 bases, leaving 18 bases between the germline ends. CDR3 length: 16 amino acids. CDR1 DFQATT and CDR2 SNEGSKA come from the germline V gene (reference sequence). The CDR3 protein is CSATAIQGVGNQPQHF. The CDR3 coding sequence is TGCAGTGCTACCGCCATACAGGGTGTTGGCAATCAGCCCCAGCATTTT.

The V call is TRBV7-2, the J call TRBJ2-1; the D gene could be TRBD1 or TRBD2 (6 bases each). CDR3 length: 15 amino acids. The germline gives CDR1 SGHTA, CDR2 FQGNSA. V was clipped by 4 bases and J by 2 bases, with 12 bases between them. CDR3 coding DNA: TGTGCCAGCAGCTCCCCGGGGGCCCCCTACAATGAGCAGTTCTTC. Translating gives CASSSPGAPYNEQFF.

This clonotype has a handful of counts. J is TRBJ2-7 and V is TRBV9, with 10 bases lining up with TRBD1. Germline V gene sequence: CDR1 SGDLS, CDR2 YYNGEE. Losses at the gene ends were 5 bases for V and 5 bases for J; bases not matched to a gene: 1. The CDR3 contains 12 residues. CDR3 sequence (DNA): TGTGCCAGCAGGGGGACAGGGGACGAGCAGTACTTC. It yields the protein CASRGTGDEQYF.

The chain employs TRBV5-1 and TRBJ2-7; perhaps TRBD2 as D (6 bases). In germline, CDR1 is SGHRS, CDR2 YFSETQ. The CDR3 covers 13 residues. V shed 3 bases and J shed 4 bases, with 11 bases lying between them. In DNA form, the CDR3 reads TGCGCCAGCAGCTCCCTTCGGGGGTACGAGCAGTACTTC. Translation gives CASSSLRGYEQYF.

The rearrangement links TRBV6-5 to TRBJ1-1; possible D gene TRBD1, 5 bases. CDR3 size: 14 residues. Trimming took off 6 bases at V and 5 bases at J, with 16 bases between the two ends. CDR1 is MNHEY, CDR2 SVGAGI, per germline. For the CDR3, the DNA is TGTGCCAGCAGCCAGGACCCGGGGCTGACTGAAGCTTTCTTT. This translates into CASSQDPGLTEAFF.

Here the CDR3 DNA reads TGTGCCAGCAGCTTGACGGGGCTGCGGAACACTGAAGCTTTCTTT. Translated, it gives CASSLTGLRNTEAFF. This sequence joins TRBV5-4 and TRBJ1-1, with a possible D match to TRBD1 (5 bases). CDR1 and CDR2 from the germline V gene are SGHNT and YYREEE (reference sequence). The CDR3 loop spans 15 amino acids. Trimming took 1 base from V and 1 from J, leaving 11 bases between them.

This clonotype has only a few counts. V usage is TRBV4-2 and J usage is TRBJ1-2; no definite D call. Germline CDR1 is LGHNA and CDR2 is YNFKEQ. CDR3 length equals 16 residues. The germline V and J ends were trimmed by 4 bases and 7 bases, with 22 bases remaining between them. CDR3 sequence (DNA): TGTGCCAGCAGCCCAAAGCACCAGTTGTTGGTAGGTGGCTACACCTTC. Encoded protein: CASSPKHQLLVGGYTF.

The rearrangement joins TRBV27 to TRBJ2-7; no clear D gene. This CDR3 region has 13 residues. Per germline, CDR1 MNHEY and CDR2 SMNVEV (reference sequence). V lost 6 bases and J 5 bases, leaving 14 bases between the germline ends. CDR3 protein: CASSPAWGNEQYV. In DNA form, the CDR3 reads TGTGCCAGCAGCCCTGCTTGGGGTAACGAGCAGTACGTC.

The sample holds a few counts of this clonotype. The chain joins TRBV7-2 to TRBJ2-7, with TRBD2 matching over 8 bases. The CDR3 spans 16 residues. Losses at the gene ends were 1 base for V and 0 bases for J; bases not matched to a gene: 5. Germline assignment: CDR1 SGHTA and CDR2 FQGNSA. The CDR3 spells CASSLDSGGSSYEQYF. In nucleotides, the CDR3 is TGTGCCAGCAGCTTAGACTCGGGGGGGAGCTCCTACGAGCAGTACTTC. The full variable domain, in which reference TRBV7-2 and TRBJ2-7 provide the parts outside the CDR3, is GAGVSQSPSNKVTEKGKDVELRCDPISGHTALYWYRQSLGQGLEFLIYFQGNSAPDKSGLPSDRFSAERTGGSVSTLTIQRTQQEDSAVYLCASSLDSGGSSYEQYFGPGTRLTVT.

At least ten counts were recorded for this clonotype. The rearrangement links TRBV12-3 or TRBV12-4 to TRBJ2-1, with D possibly called TRBD1 or TRBD2 (5 bases each). This CDR3 is 14 amino acids long. Trimming pared 0 bases from V and 6 bases from J, leaving 9 bases between. CDR3 amino acids: CASSLAGRPNEQFF. In nucleotides, the CDR3 is TGTGCCAGCAGTTTAGCGGGACGACCCAATGAGCAGTTCTTC.

This clonotype showed up just a few times. The V gene is TRBV6-1, the J gene TRBJ1-3, with D unresolved. Germline V gives CDR1 MNHNS, CDR2 SASEGT. This CDR3 comprises 15 residues. With 6 bases removed from V and 0 bases from J, the gap between germline ends came to 12 bases. This CDR3 reads CASRQSAGSGNTIYF. CDR3 coding DNA: TGTGCCAGCAGACAATCGGCGGGCTCTGGAAACACCATATATTTT.

The rearrangement joins TRBV12-3 or TRBV12-4 to TRBJ1-1; D ambiguous. This CDR3 is 12 amino acids long. V was shortened by 2 bases and J by 7 bases, with 8 bases between the two germline ends. The DNA for the CDR3 is TGTGCCAGCAGTTTATTGACTATTGAAGCTTTCTTT. Translation gives CASSLLTIEAFF.

The V and J genes are TRBV4-1 and TRBJ1-6; 7 positions agree with TRBD1. The CDR3 runs 16 residues. Losses at the gene ends were 5 bases for V and 4 bases for J; bases not matched to a gene: 8. The germline V gene encodes CDR1 MGHRA and CDR2 YSYEKL. The CDR3 here is CASSGTGAPYNSPLHF. CDR3 nucleotides: TGCGCCAGCAGCGGTACAGGGGCCCCGTATAATTCACCCCTCCACTTT.

This clonotype was found many times. V and J are TRBV27 and TRBJ1-2, with unresolved D. The CDR3 sequence is 15 residues long. V was shortened by 7 bases and J by 4 bases, with 19 bases between the two germline ends. The V gene's germline CDR1 is MNHEY and CDR2 SMNVEV (reference sequence). CDR3 DNA sequence: TGTGCCAGCACGAATTACACCGTACCGCGCTATGGCTACACCTTC. It codes for CASTNYTVPRYGYTF.

This clonotype was counted many times. This chain connects TRBV6-5 to TRBJ1-2; TRBD1 matches at 7 bases. The germline V gene encodes CDR1 MNHEY and CDR2 SVGAGI. This CDR3 region has 14 residues. With V trimmed by 5 bases and J by 7 bases, 10 bases remained unmatched. The CDR3 region is CASSRTGLASGYTF. CDR3 in DNA: TGTGCCAGCAGTCGGACAGGTCTGGCCTCTGGCTACACCTTC.

DNA of the CDR3: TGCGCCGCCATACGGCTGGGACTAGCGCACCAAGAGACCCAGTACTTC. It specifies CAAIRLGLAHQETQYF. This rearrangement joins TRBV23-1 to TRBJ2-5; 10 nucleotides match TRBD2. TRBV23-1 is recorded as an ORF, its role being uncertain. The CDR3 covers 16 residues. With V trimmed by 11 bases and J by 0 bases, 12 bases remained unmatched.

V and J are TRBV10-3 and TRBJ1-1; maybe TRBD1 (6 bases). Germline-derived CDR1 and CDR2 are ENHRY and SYGVKD. Trimming left V 6 bases short and J 4 bases short, with 9 bases between. There are 12 residues in the CDR3. The CDR3 nucleotides are TGTGCCATCAGAGAGACAGGCACTGAAGCTTTCTTT. Translated, it gives CAIRETGTEAFF.

This clonotype was counted between two and nine times. V and J are TRBV5-1 and TRBJ2-1; D might be TRBD1 (5 bases). V was trimmed by 7 bases and J by 3 bases, leaving 11 bases between them. Germline assignment: CDR1 SGHRS and CDR2 YFSETQ. This CDR3 has 13 amino acids. CDR3 sequence reads: CASSGQGYNEQFF. CDR3 nucleotide sequence: TGCGCCAGCTCAGGTCAGGGCTACAATGAGCAGTTCTTC.

The genes are TRBV4-3 and TRBJ1-6; no definite D call. The length of the CDR3 is 14 residues. Trimming took off 1 base at V and 9 bases at J, with 10 bases between the two ends. The V gene's germline CDR1 is LGHNA and CDR2 YSLEER. The CDR3 DNA sequence: TGCGCCAGCAGCCAAGTTCGGCAGACTTCACCCCTCCACTTT. Translation: CASSQVRQTSPLHF.

V gene TRBV12-3 or TRBV12-4 combines with J gene TRBJ2-2, with D possibly matching TRBD2 (5 bases). The CDR3 sequence is 14 residues long. Trimming stripped 2 bases from V and 4 bases from J, with 8 bases between. The CDR3 loop is CASSLTRSTGELFF. Here the CDR3 DNA reads TGTGCCAGCAGTTTAACTAGAAGCACCGGGGAGCTGTTTTTT.

This clonotype was detected only a few times. The rearrangement uses TRBV4-1 and TRBJ1-1; D unclear. V gave up 3 bases and J gave up 3 bases, with 20 bases separating them. The CDR3 covers 17 residues. Germline assignment: CDR1 MGHRA and CDR2 YSYEKL. The CDR3 DNA reads as TGCGCCAGCAGCCATATTAAGAGGGTGAGGTTGGACACTGAAGCTTTCTTT. Its translation is CASSHIKRVRLDTEAFF.

This clonotype was seen a few times. The chain uses TRBV10-3 and TRBJ1-2, with D maybe TRBD1 (5 bases). The CDR3 is made up of 11 amino acids. Trimming removed 7 bases at V and 4 bases at J, with 7 bases between. CDR1 ENHRY and CDR2 SYGVKD come from the germline V gene. In DNA form, the CDR3 reads TGTGCCATCAAGGGGAGCTATGGCTACACCTTC. Protein sequence: CAIKGSYGYTF.

The chain joins TRBV7-2 to TRBJ2-2, with 12 bases matching TRBD2. After removal of 6 bases from V and 2 bases from J, the junction contained 7 bases not matched to a gene. CDR1 is SGHTA, CDR2 FQGNSA, per germline. The CDR3 has 17 residues. CDR3 in amino acids: CASSSPSGGGNTGELFF. DNA of the CDR3: TGTGCCAGCAGTTCCCCTAGCGGGGGGGGAAACACCGGGGAGCTGTTTTTT.

V usage is TRBV29-1 and J usage is TRBJ1-3, with TRBD1 identical over 8 bases. Germline CDR1 is SQVTM and CDR2 is ANQGSEA. With V trimmed by 7 bases and J by 4 bases, 12 bases remained unmatched. The CDR3 runs 15 residues. CDR3 DNA sequence: TGCAGCGCTTTATTCTCAGGGGGCCTCGGAAACACCATATATTTT. Amino acid sequence: CSALFSGGLGNTIYF.

This clonotype was recorded only once. The J gene is TRBJ2-5, the V gene TRBV28, with D unclear. V was clipped by 6 bases and J by 2 bases, with 13 bases between them. The CDR3 runs to 14 residues. Germline V gives CDR1 MDHEN, CDR2 SYDVKM. The CDR3 DNA sequence: TGTGCCAGCAGAGCTTCCCGTGGACAAGAGACCCAGTACTTC. This codes for CASRASRGQETQYF.

This clonotype was picked up a small number of times. The rearrangement links TRBV20-1 to TRBJ1-2, with a weak D call TRBD1 (5 bases). Per germline, CDR1 DFQATT and CDR2 SNEGSKA (reference sequence). The CDR3 spans 13 residues. The V end lost 6 bases, the J end lost 4 bases, and 15 bases lay between the germline ends. The CDR3: CSAAGGVIYGYTF. CDR3 DNA sequence: TGCAGTGCAGCAGGAGGGGTGATCTATGGCTACACCTTC.

This chain links TRBV29-1 with TRBJ1-2; D is possibly TRBD1 (6 bases). The CDR3 runs 15 residues. Germline CDR1 reads SQVTM; CDR2 reads ANQGSEA. Trimming removed 4 bases from V and 2 bases from J, with 17 bases in between. CDR3 amino acids: CSVAIGGPLNYGYTF. The DNA for the CDR3 is TGCAGCGTTGCGATAGGGGGACCACTAAACTATGGCTACACCTTC.